The 22 T cell receptor beta chains below all came from one sample that was sequenced in a study of T cell responses to AZD1222 COVID-19 vaccine. The repertoire was sequenced with immunoSEQ multiplex PCR; TCRdb's copy has only in-frame clones and lacks some. The sample yields about 110,000 clones, 81% seen once. The sample here was peripheral blood, taken on day 0 of AZD1222 vaccination. All receptors come from an adult in good health.

This sequence joins TRBV7-8 and TRBJ1-5; D not certain. The V gene's germline CDR1 is SGHVS and CDR2 FQNEAQ. CDR3 length: 14 amino acids. Trimming took 0 bases from V and 3 from J, leaving 6 bases between them. For the CDR3, the DNA is TGTGCCAGCAGCTTAGCAGGGTTCAATCAGCCCCAGCATTTT. Translation gives CASSLAGFNQPQHF.

The J gene is TRBJ1-2, the V gene TRBV6-2 or TRBV6-3; the match to TRBD1 covers 7 bases. CDR3 length equals 13 residues. The germline gives CDR1 MNHEY, CDR2 SVGEGT. J lost 4 bases, V lost 5 bases, and 4 bases had no gene match. The CDR3 loop is CASSQTGFYGYTF. The CDR3 DNA reads TGTGCCAGCAGTCAGACAGGGTTCTATGGCTACACCTTC.

The rearrangement links TRBV28 to TRBJ2-1, with TRBD1 as a possible D gene (6 bases). The V end lost 4 bases, the J end lost 15 bases, and 13 bases lay between the germline ends. The CDR3 runs to 11 residues. Looked up from germline, CDR1 is MDHEN and CDR2 is SYDVKM. Here the CDR3 reads CASSSTGYRFF. CDR3 sequence (DNA): TGTGCCAGCAGTTCGACAGGATATCGGTTCTTC. The variable domain in full, completed from reference TRBV28 and TRBJ2-1, reads DVKVTQSSRYLVKRTGEKVFLECVQDMDHENMFWYRQDPGLGLRLIYFSYDVKMKEKGDIPEGYSVSREKKERFSLILESASTNQTSMYLCASSSTGYRFFGPGTRLTVL.

The gene calls are TRBV6-5 and TRBJ2-3; tentative D call: TRBD1 (5 bases). The CDR3 totals 16 residues. V lost 2 bases and J lost 1, with 13 bases in between. Germline loops: CDR1 MNHEY, CDR2 SVGAGI. CDR3 residues: CASSYTQGQGTDTQYF. The CDR3, as DNA: TGTGCCAGCAGTTACACTCAGGGTCAGGGCACAGATACGCAGTATTTT.

The chain combines TRBV3-1 (or the pseudogene TRBV3-2) with TRBJ2-2; TRBD2 agrees at 13 bases. Germline lookup yields CDR1 LGHDT and CDR2 YNNKEL (reference sequence). This CDR3 has 19 amino acids. With V trimmed by 0 bases and J by 7 bases, 11 bases remained unmatched. The CDR3 here is CASSQDKGTSGVRGGELFF. The CDR3 DNA reads as TGTGCCAGCAGCCAAGATAAAGGGACTAGCGGGGTAAGAGGCGGGGAGCTGTTTTTT.

This clone was observed once. This chain joins TRBV6-2 or TRBV6-3 and TRBJ1-2, with 8 bases fitting TRBD1. The germline V gene encodes CDR1 MNHEY and CDR2 SVGEGT. This CDR3 has 14 residues. V shed 4 bases and J 8 bases; nucleotides not matched to a gene: 9. CDR3 residues: CASSSKLTGVGYTF. The DNA for the CDR3 is TGTGCCAGCAGTTCCAAGCTGACAGGGGTCGGCTACACCTTC.

This rearrangement joins TRBV19 to TRBJ2-3; a weak D match, TRBD2 (6 bases). Trimming pared 3 bases from V and 3 bases from J, leaving 10 bases between. The CDR3 is made up of 14 amino acids. The germline V gene encodes CDR1 LNHDA and CDR2 SQIVND (reference sequence). CDR3 nucleotide sequence: TGTGCCAGTAGTATGCGGGGAGCGACAGATACGCAGTATTTT. Amino acid sequence: CASSMRGATDTQYF.

The chain links TRBV7-9 to TRBJ1-2; D call uncertain. The V end was cut by 7 bases, the J end by 0 bases, with 6 bases between. This CDR3 has 12 amino acids. Germline V gives CDR1 SEHNR, CDR2 FQNEAQ (reference sequence). CDR3 in amino acids: CASTDANYGYTF. The CDR3 bases are TGTGCCAGCACAGATGCTAACTATGGCTACACCTTC.

Remarks on this clone: This same CDR3 is encoded by further DNA sequences in the sample. In DNA form, the CDR3 reads TGTGCCAGCAGTGAGGCGGGGCAGGGGCAGCCCCAGCATTTT. This codes for CASSEAGQGQPQHF. The chain has TRBV2 and TRBJ1-5, with a possible D match to TRBD1 (6 bases). Trimming pared 3 bases from V and 7 bases from J, leaving 13 bases between. CDR3 length: 14 amino acids. Germline assignment: CDR1 SNHLY and CDR2 FYNNEI.

The J gene is TRBJ1-1, the V gene TRBV10-3; D perhaps matches TRBD1 (5 bases). Germline CDR1 and CDR2: ENHRY and SYGVKD. Trimming took off 3 bases at V and 1 base at J, with 12 bases between the two ends. This CDR3 has 15 residues. CDR3 nucleotide sequence: TGTGCCATCAGTGACTTGGGACTCGCGAACACTGAAGCTTTCTTT. Protein: CAISDLGLANTEAFF.

The V gene is TRBV28, the J gene TRBJ1-1; D call uncertain. The V gene lost 2 bases and the J gene lost 9 bases, with 13 bases spanning the gap. This CDR3 is 13 amino acids long. Germline values: CDR1 MDHEN, CDR2 SYDVKM. CDR3 amino acids: CASSLNSRAKAFF. The DNA of the CDR3 is TGTGCCAGCAGTTTAAATAGTAGGGCAAAAGCTTTCTTT. Together with reference TRBV28 and TRBJ1-1, the CDR3 gives the full variable domain: DVKVTQSSRYLVKRTGEKVFLECVQDMDHENMFWYRQDPGLGLRLIYFSYDVKMKEKGDIPEGYSVSREKKERFSLILESASTNQTSMYLCASSLNSRAKAFFGQGTRLTVV.

The chain is built from TRBV7-8 and TRBJ1-2, with D tentatively TRBD1 (5 bases). Looked up from germline, CDR1 is SGHVS and CDR2 is FQNEAQ. The CDR3 sequence is 16 residues long. Trimming removed 4 bases at V and 3 bases at J, with 18 bases between. The CDR3 region is CASSSIGTDAYYGYTF. DNA of the CDR3: TGTGCCAGCAGCTCGATTGGGACCGACGCCTACTATGGCTACACCTTC.

This clone was seen once. The chain has TRBV20-1 and TRBJ2-7, with 7 bases fitting TRBD1. The CDR3 runs 14 residues. Losses at the gene ends were 3 bases for V and 4 bases for J; bases not matched to a gene: 9. From germline, CDR1 is DFQATT and CDR2 SNEGSKA (reference sequence). CDR3 in amino acids: CSASEGRGFYEQYF. In nucleotides, the CDR3 is TGCAGTGCTAGTGAGGGCAGGGGGTTTTACGAGCAGTACTTC.

The chain links TRBV30 to TRBJ1-5, with D perhaps matching TRBD1 (5 bases). From germline, CDR1 is GTSNPN and CDR2 SVGIG (reference sequence). The CDR3 length is 14 residues. V was clipped by 1 base and J by 7 bases, with 14 bases between them. CDR3 nucleotides: TGTGCCTGGAGTGGACAGTGGTCAAGCCAGCCCCAGCATTTT. This gives the protein CAWSGQWSSQPQHF.

This chain uses TRBV19 with TRBJ2-7; D is perhaps TRBD1 (6 bases). V lost 5 bases and J 5 bases, leaving 16 bases between the germline ends. The CDR3 is 14 residues long. Germline V lookup: CDR1 LNHDA, CDR2 SQIVND (reference sequence). Here the CDR3 DNA reads TGTGCCAGTAGTCTTTTGGACAGATCCGACGAGCAGTACTTC. Translating it yields CASSLLDRSDEQYF.

The chain carries TRBV19 and TRBJ1-3; no reliable D call. Germline V gives CDR1 LNHDA, CDR2 SQIVND (reference sequence). Trimming removed 5 bases from V and 0 bases from J, with 11 bases in between. This CDR3 spans 15 amino acids. The CDR3 is CASSPVWSSGNTIYF. CDR3 DNA sequence: TGTGCCAGTAGTCCGGTCTGGAGCTCTGGAAACACCATATATTTT.

The J gene is TRBJ1-1, the V gene TRBV28; D is unclear. The CDR3 loop spans 12 amino acids. V was pared by 1 base and J by 10 bases, with 10 bases between. Germline V lookup: CDR1 MDHEN, CDR2 SYDVKM. CDR3 bases: TGTGCCAGCAGTTTATTGGAGGGTAGAGCTTTCTTT. Translating gives CASSLLEGRAFF.

The chain is built from TRBV28 and TRBJ1-1; D not certain. Germline V CDR1 and CDR2: MDHEN, SYDVKM. This CDR3 region has 15 residues. V gave up 6 bases and J gave up 0 bases, with 14 bases separating them. The CDR3 is CASSPLGSLNTEAFF. The CDR3 nucleotides are TGTGCCAGCAGCCCCCTGGGCAGCCTGAACACTGAAGCTTTCTTT.

This clone showed up just a few times. The chain recombines TRBV28 with TRBJ1-1, with D possibly being TRBD1 (6 bases). V lost 4 bases and J lost 8, with 14 bases in between. In germline, CDR1 is MDHEN, CDR2 SYDVKM. There are 13 residues in the CDR3. CDR3 DNA sequence: TGTGCCAGCAGTTCCGGACAGACCGTAGAAGCTTTCTTT. This codes for CASSSGQTVEAFF.

The CDR3 protein is CASSPQGGTEAFF. The DNA of the CDR3 is TGTGCCAGCTCACCACAGGGCGGCACTGAAGCTTTCTTT. The V call is TRBV18, the J call TRBJ1-1; D not certain. Germline-derived CDR1 and CDR2 are KGHSH and LQKENI. The ends were cut back, 1 base at V and 4 bases at J, with 7 bases in the middle. The CDR3 sequence is 13 residues long.

The chain joins TRBV6-6 to TRBJ2-2; 7 bases align to TRBD1. Germline V gene sequence: CDR1 MNHNY, CDR2 SVGAGI (reference sequence). The V and J ends lost 6 bases and 1 base, in that order; junction bases with no gene match: 2. This CDR3 region has 14 residues. The CDR3 reads CASRYRGNTGELFF. Here the CDR3 DNA reads TGTGCCAGCAGATACAGGGGGAACACCGGGGAGCTGTTTTTT.

V gene TRBV3-1 (or the pseudogene TRBV3-2) combines with J gene TRBJ2-6, with D possibly being TRBD1 (6 bases). Germline V CDR1 and CDR2: LGHDT, YNNKEL (reference sequence). V was clipped by 1 base and J by 3 bases, with 10 bases between them. There are 16 residues in the CDR3. CDR3 amino acids: CASSQGGRGGANVLTF. The CDR3 DNA follows: TGTGCCAGCAGCCAAGGGGGCAGGGGTGGGGCCAACGTCCTGACTTTC.